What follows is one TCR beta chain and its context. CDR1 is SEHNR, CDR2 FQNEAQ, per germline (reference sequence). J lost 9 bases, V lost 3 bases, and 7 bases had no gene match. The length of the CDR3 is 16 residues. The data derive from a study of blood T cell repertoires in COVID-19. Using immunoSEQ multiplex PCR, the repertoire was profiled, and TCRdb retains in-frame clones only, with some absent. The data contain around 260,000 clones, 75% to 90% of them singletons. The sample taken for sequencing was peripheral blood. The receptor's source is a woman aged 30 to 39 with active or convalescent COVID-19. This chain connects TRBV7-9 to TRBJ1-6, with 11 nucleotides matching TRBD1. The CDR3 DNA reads TGTGCCAGCAGCTTCTCCGGACAGGGGGCAGGTTCACCCCTCCACTTT. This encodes CASSFSGQGAGSPLHF. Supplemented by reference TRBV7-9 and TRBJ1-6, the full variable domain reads DTGVSQNPRHKITKRGQNVTFRCDPISEHNRLYWYRQTLGQGPEFLTYFQNEAQLEKSRLLSDRFSAERPKGSFSTLEIQRTEQGDSAMYLCASSFSGQGAGSPLHFGNGTRLTVT.